This T cell receptor (beta chain) appears in the sequencing data of a study of blood T cell repertoires in COVID-19. Study information: Italy, Spain and the United States were the sources of the convalescent and acute COVID-19 samples. The cDNA or gDNA used as material had been derived from T cells, B-cell-depleted T cells, or PBMCs.

Trimming removed 0 bases at V and 4 bases at J, with 11 bases between. CDR3 size: 15 residues. Germline loops: CDR1 SGHTS, CDR2 YDEGEE. Authors' analysis steps: The assay estimated nucleated cells by amplifying reference gene primers. Libraries were prepared by immunoSEQ multiplex PCR; TCRdb keeps only in-frame clonotypes and omits some of them. V, J and clone size are those of that table, while D and trimming were read from the DNA. The sample carries about 55,000 clones, 85% recorded once. Sequencing was carried out using peripheral blood. The TCR sequence derives from a human donor in a cohort sampled during active COVID-19. The chain recombines TRBV5-8 with TRBJ1-5; no definite D call. CDR3 sequence reads: CASSLGVAGNQPQHF. In DNA form, the CDR3 reads TGTGCCAGCAGCTTGGGGGTAGCGGGGAATCAGCCCCAGCATTTT.